Shown below are 4 T cell receptor beta chains from a single sample sequenced in a study of blood T cell repertoires in COVID-19. TCRdb keeps only in-frame clones here, not all; method: immunoSEQ multiplex PCR. Found here are about 210,000 clones, about 83% of them singletons; the top ten hold roughly 2.9%. Specimen: peripheral blood. The receptors were sampled from a man aged 50-60 years with active or convalescent COVID-19.

The count of this clone is one. This chain links TRBV14 with TRBJ2-1; 11 nucleotides align to TRBD1. Unmatched junction bases numbered 5, after V lost 4 bases and J lost 3 bases. Per germline, CDR1 SGHDN and CDR2 FVKESK. The CDR3 covers 16 residues. CDR3 protein: CASSRRTGGVYNEQFF. CDR3 bases: TGTGCCAGCAGCCGACGGACAGGGGGCGTCTACAATGAGCAGTTCTTC.

The V call is TRBV5-6, the J call TRBJ1-5; 9 bases map to TRBD1. The CDR3 is made up of 16 amino acids. V was pared by 3 bases and J by 4 bases, with 8 bases of the junction left unmatched. Germline CDR1 is SGHDT and CDR2 is YYEEEE. The CDR3 protein is CASSSLRDRENQPQHF. For the CDR3, the DNA is TGTGCCAGCAGCTCACTCCGGGACAGGGAGAATCAGCCCCAGCATTTT.

CDR3 protein: CASSQGAAYGYTF. Here the CDR3 DNA reads TGTGCCAGCAGCCAGGGGGCGGCCTATGGCTACACCTTC. The J gene is TRBJ1-2, the V gene TRBV3-1 (or the pseudogene TRBV3-2), with D possibly TRBD1 on 6 matching bases. CDR3 length equals 13 residues. The germline CDR1 and CDR2 sequences are LGHDT and YNNKEL (reference sequence). Trimming took off 3 bases at V and 4 bases at J, with 9 bases between the two ends.

The chain recombines TRBV11-2 with TRBJ2-5, with 8 bases fitting TRBD1. J lost 5 bases, V lost 1 base, and 3 bases had no gene match. The length of the CDR3 is 14 residues. Per germline, CDR1 SGHAT and CDR2 FQNNGV. The CDR3 nucleotides are TGTGCCAGCAGCTTAGTGGCAGGGGGCGAGACCCAGTACTTC. The encoded protein is CASSLVAGGETQYF.